This TCR beta chain was sequenced for a study of CD8+CD57+ T cells in acquired aplastic anemia. At the level of the study: The DNA of sorted CD4+ and CD8+ cells averaged around 3 ug. Regarding the study as a whole: With respect to CD8+ Simpson's diversity, patients and controls did not differ significantly. Patients and controls had in common twenty-nine CD8+ CDR3 sequences.

Profiling that covered TCR beta VDJ and CDR3 relied on genomic DNA as its template. TCRdb itself ran the reads through MiXCR, one entry per CDR3 protein. The sample lists 150,000 to 200,000 distinct CDR3 sequences; approximately 48% were seen once. In patients chosen for sequencing, flow cytometry had shown CD8+CD57+ cell expansion. Receipt of therapy had not occurred in any patient by the time of blood sampling. Comments on this clonotype: The antigen is unknown.

CDR1 is SNHLY and CDR2 is FYNNEI in the germline V gene. Trimming stripped 4 bases from V and 9 bases from J, with 10 bases between. The CDR3 spans 13 residues. The V call is TRBV2, the J call TRBJ1-6; D may be TRBD1 (6 bases). The sequence came from a human donor with aplastic anemia. The specimen sequenced was sorted CD4+, CD8+, or CD8+CD57+ T cells (not recorded which) from PBMCs. The CDR3 DNA reads TGTGCCAGCAGTGGACAGGTCCGTTCACCCCTCCACTTT. Residues: CASSGQVRSPLHF. The full variable domain, in which reference TRBV2 and TRBJ1-6 provide the parts outside the CDR3, is EPEVTQTPSHQVTQMGQEVILRCVPISNHLYFYWYRQILGQKVEFLVSFYNNEISEKSEIFDDQFSVERPDGSNFTLKIRSTKLEDSAMYFCASSGQVRSPLHFGNGTRLTVT.